Each of the 17 T cell receptor beta chains below was sequenced from the same sample in a study of T cells in tuberculosis. Produced via immunoSEQ multiplex PCR; TCRdb's table is partial and in-frame only. This table has tens of thousands of clones, 85% to 95% appearing once. The source material was PBMCs. Receptors were obtained from a donor under 30 with latent tuberculosis or without tuberculosis infection. Some clones in this sample may be carry-over from other donors' samples.

V and J are TRBV18 and TRBJ2-7; 7 positions match TRBD2. Germline loops: CDR1 KGHSH, CDR2 LQKENI. J gave up 0 bases and V 6 bases, and 5 bases lay outside the gene matches. CDR3 length: 14 amino acids. The CDR3 spells CASSLGEGSYEQYF. In nucleotides, the CDR3 is TGTGCCAGCTCTCTAGGGGAGGGCTCCTACGAGCAGTACTTC. The full variable domain, with the rest looked up from reference TRBV18 and TRBJ2-7, is NAGVMQNPRHLVRRRGQEARLRCSPMKGHSHVYWYRQLPEEGLKFMVYLQKENIIDESGMPKERFSAEFPKEGPSILRIQQVVRGDSAAYFCASSLGEGSYEQYFGPGTRLTVT.

The chain employs TRBV4-1 and TRBJ2-1, with 10 bases lining up with TRBD1. V trimming: 6 bases; J trimming: 10 bases; junction bases outside the gene matches: 6. The CDR3 has 13 residues. Germline V gene sequence: CDR1 MGHRA, CDR2 YSYEKL. CDR3: CASRETGGWEQFF. The CDR3, as DNA: TGCGCCAGCAGGGAGACAGGGGGCTGGGAGCAGTTCTTC.

The chain recombines TRBV30 with TRBJ2-1; 14 bases line up with TRBD2. The CDR3 extends over 18 amino acids. After removal of 1 base from V and 0 bases from J, the junction contained 5 bases not matched to a gene. The germline V gene has CDR1 GTSNPN and CDR2 SVGIG (reference sequence). This CDR3 is CAWSAGTSGSYSYNEQFF. CDR3 in DNA: TGTGCCTGGAGTGCGGGGACTAGCGGGAGTTACTCCTACAATGAGCAGTTCTTC.

CDR3 in amino acids: CASSGGRETDTQYF. The CDR3 DNA follows: TGTGCCAGCAGTGGGGGGAGGGAAACAGATACGCAGTATTTT. This chain uses TRBV9 with TRBJ2-3; 7 nucleotides match TRBD2. V lost 5 bases and J lost 3; bases outside the gene matches: 6. The germline V gene encodes CDR1 SGDLS and CDR2 YYNGEE. This CDR3 region has 14 residues.

The rearrangement links TRBV23-1 to TRBJ2-7; TRBD1 agrees at 8 bases. TRBV23-1 is given ORF status, its function remaining uncertain. V was clipped by 6 bases and J by 7 bases; unmatched bases: 20. The CDR3 is 17 residues long. The CDR3 reads CASRIRDNQQGVREQYF. The CDR3 bases are TGCGCCAGCAGAATAAGGGATAACCAACAGGGGGTGAGGGAGCAGTACTTC.

This chain links TRBV7-9 with TRBJ1-4; the match to TRBD1 covers 9 bases. CDR1 and CDR2 from the germline V gene are SEHNR and FQNEAQ (reference sequence). The CDR3 is 15 residues long. J gave up 7 bases and V 5 bases, and 8 bases lay outside the gene matches. Written as DNA, the CDR3 is TGTGCCAGCAGCCTACCGGACAGGGGAGGTGAAAAACTGTTTTTT. As protein: CASSLPDRGGEKLFF.

The genes are TRBV7-9 and TRBJ1-2, with TRBD1 matching 9 bases. V lost 5 bases to trimming and J lost 7 bases; unmatched junction nucleotides: 8. Germline values: CDR1 SEHNR, CDR2 FQNEAQ (reference sequence). CDR3 length equals 14 residues. The CDR3 spells CASSRMGQGRGYTF. CDR3 nucleotides: TGTGCCAGCAGCCGAATGGGACAGGGTCGTGGCTACACCTTC.

J is TRBJ1-1 and V is TRBV6-5; D is undetermined. CDR1 is MNHEY, CDR2 SVGAGI, per germline. The CDR3 loop spans 13 amino acids. V lost 0 bases and J 5 bases, leaving 7 bases between the germline ends. This CDR3 reads CASSYSPRTEAFF. CDR3 in DNA: TGTGCCAGCAGTTACTCTCCCAGAACTGAAGCTTTCTTT.

This chain joins TRBV5-1 and TRBJ2-3; unclear D gene. The CDR3 extends over 14 amino acids. V lost 0 bases to trimming and J lost 2 bases, with 7 bases between them. Germline CDR1 SGHRS, CDR2 YFSETQ. The CDR3 bases are TGCGCCAGCAGCTTGGAGGAGTTCACAGATACGCAGTATTTT. Protein sequence: CASSLEEFTDTQYF. The whole variable domain, filled in from reference TRBV5-1 and TRBJ2-3, reads KAGVTQTPRYLIKTRGQQVTLSCSPISGHRSVSWYQQTPGQGLQFLFEYFSETQRNKGNFPGRFSGRQFSNSRSEMNVSTLELGDSALYLCASSLEEFTDTQYFGPGTRLTVL.

The chain is built from TRBV11-2 and TRBJ2-1; TRBD1 is a possible D gene (6 bases). The CDR3 extends over 13 amino acids. Germline CDR1 and CDR2: SGHAT and FQNNGV. The ends were cut back, 0 bases at V and 9 bases at J, with 9 bases in the middle. CDR3 in DNA: TGTGCCAGCAGCTTAGAGGGGGCAGGTGAGCAGTTCTTC. Protein: CASSLEGAGEQFF.

The chain links TRBV4-2 to TRBJ1-2; D is undetermined. V lost 4 bases to trimming and J lost 4 bases, with 16 bases between them. The CDR3 is made up of 15 amino acids. Germline lookup yields CDR1 LGHNA and CDR2 YNFKEQ. In nucleotides, the CDR3 is TGTGCCAGCAGCCCCGGATCCACCGAGGGCTATGGCTACACCTTC. Protein product: CASSPGSTEGYGYTF.

V gene TRBV6-1 combines with J gene TRBJ2-1; a possible D gene is TRBD1 (6 bases). Germline assignment: CDR1 MNHNS and CDR2 SASEGT. The CDR3 is 11 residues long. Trimming left V 5 bases short and J 9 bases short, with 8 bases between. In DNA, the CDR3 is TGTGCCAGCAGTCTAGGGGGTGAGCAGTTCTTC. This encodes CASSLGGEQFF.

DNA for the CDR3: TGTGCCAGCAGCTTAGGGAGGGAAAGCTATGGCTACACCTTC. It translates to CASSLGRESYGYTF. The V and J genes are TRBV7-8 and TRBJ1-2; D is undetermined. Trimming stripped 1 base from V and 4 bases from J, with 10 bases between. Germline assignment: CDR1 SGHVS and CDR2 FQNEAQ. CDR3 size: 14 residues. The full variable domain, its missing parts supplied by reference TRBV7-8 and TRBJ1-2, is GAGVSQSPRYKVAKRGQDVALRCDPISGHVSLFWYQQALGQGPEFLTYFQNEAQLDKSGLPSDRFFAERPEGSVSTLKIQRTQQEDSAVYLCASSLGRESYGYTFGSGTRLTVV.

J is TRBJ1-3 and V is TRBV19, with D unresolved. CDR1 is LNHDA, CDR2 SQIVND, per germline (reference sequence). The CDR3 is 14 amino acids. V shed 3 bases and J shed 4 bases, with 10 bases lying between them. In DNA form, the CDR3 reads TGTGCCAGTAGTATTACGGGATCCGGAAACACCATATATTTT. Protein sequence: CASSITGSGNTIYF.

The chain links TRBV27 to TRBJ2-3, with TRBD2 identical over 9 bases. V was clipped by 6 bases and J by 4 bases; unmatched bases: 2. The germline gives CDR1 MNHEY, CDR2 SMNVEV (reference sequence). CDR3 length: 13 residues. CDR3 in DNA: TGTGCCAGCAGGGGCGGGGGGGCAGATACGCAGTATTTT. Encoded protein: CASRGGGADTQYF.

This rearrangement joins TRBV15 to TRBJ2-5; TRBD2 agrees at 13 bases. V lost 0 bases, J lost 3 bases, and 7 bases stayed unmatched. This CDR3 is built from 18 residues. Germline assignment: CDR1 LNHNV and CDR2 YYDKDF (reference sequence). The CDR3 nucleotides read TGTGCCACCAGCAGAGATCAAACTAGCGGGGGGGATAAAGAGACCCAGTACTTC. Its translation is CATSRDQTSGGDKETQYF. Using reference TRBV15 and TRBJ2-5 for the parts outside the CDR3, the full variable domain is DAMVIQNPRYQVTQFGKPVTLSCSQTLNHNVMYWYQQKSSQAPKLLFHYYDKDFNNEADTPDNFQSRRPNTSFCFLDIRSPGLGDTAMYLCATSRDQTSGGDKETQYFGPGTRLLVL.

This clone has just a few counts. The V and J genes are TRBV27 and TRBJ1-2; 8 bases are shared with TRBD1. Germline V CDR1 and CDR2: MNHEY, SMNVEV (reference sequence). The CDR3 has 14 residues. The V segment lost 3 bases and the J segment 8 bases; nucleotides outside the gene matches: 8. CDR3 loop: CASSFRQGAEGYTF. As DNA, the CDR3 is TGTGCCAGCAGTTTTCGGCAGGGGGCAGAAGGCTACACCTTC.